One sample yielded the 3 T cell receptor beta chains listed below, sequenced in a study of blood T cell repertoires in COVID-19. Profiling relied on immunoSEQ multiplex PCR, and the TCRdb table lists in-frame clones only, not all of them. The data show some 120,000 clones, with around 84% seen just once and approximately 1.5% held by the top ten. The source material was peripheral blood. The receptors come from a man in his forties with acute or convalescent COVID-19.

The table lists this clone with a few counts. This chain uses TRBV2 with TRBJ1-6; possibly TRBD1 for D (5 bases). Germline lookup yields CDR1 SNHLY and CDR2 FYNNEI. The V gene lost 5 bases and the J gene lost 7 bases, with 12 bases spanning the gap. The CDR3 is 14 amino acids. The CDR3 loop is CASSTARQNSPLHF. The CDR3, as DNA: TGTGCCAGCAGTACCGCCCGACAGAATTCACCCCTCCACTTT.

The count of this clone is one. The junction shows a germline mismatch at one end, possibly a read error. V is TRBV2 and J is TRBJ2-3; TRBD2 aligns across 8 bases. Germline V gives CDR1 SNHLY, CDR2 FYNNEI. The CDR3 extends over 13 amino acids. CDR3 coding DNA: TGTGCCAGCACCCGGACTAGCATAGATACGCAGTATTTT. This gives the protein CASTRTSIDTQYF. The whole variable domain, filled in from reference TRBV2 and TRBJ2-3, reads EPEVTQTPSHQVTQMGQEVILRCVPISNHLYFYWYRQILGQKVEFLVSFYNNEISEKSEIFDDQFSVERPDGSNFTLKIRSTKLEDSAMYFCASTRTSIDTQYFGPGTRLTVL.

The CDR3 protein is CSVLQGSSYEQYF. The CDR3 DNA is TGCAGCGTTTTGCAGGGGAGCTCCTACGAGCAGTACTTC. The V gene is TRBV29-1, the J gene TRBJ2-7, with D possibly being TRBD1 (6 bases). Germline lookup yields CDR1 SQVTM and CDR2 ANQGSEA. This CDR3 is built from 13 residues. V was clipped by 5 bases and J by 0 bases, with 11 bases between them.